The clone carrying this TCR beta chain was counted at least ten times. This entry belongs to a study of T cells in Graves' hyperthyroidism and ophthalmopathy. About the study: Prior to any treatment, at the point of initial diagnosis, peripheral blood was collected.

Regions amplified from RNA transcripts were the TCR beta CDR3 regions. The HTBI primer set drove a first-round RT-PCR of the TCR CDR3. Each CDR3 protein is one row after TCRdb ran MiXCR on the multiplex PCR reads. The table includes about 480,000 distinct CDR3 sequences, approximately 15% detected once. The CDR3 extends over 14 amino acids. The V gene's germline CDR1 is SGDLS and CDR2 YYNGEE. The trim removed 5 bases at V and 1 base at J, leaving 5 bases unmatched. PBMCs were derived from around 10 ml fresh peripheral blood. The rearrangement links TRBV9 to TRBJ2-5; TRBD1 aligns across 7 bases. Sequenced input: blood. This clonotype was sampled from a woman aged 18-30 years with Graves' hyperthyroidism. The CDR3 reads CASSVRTGQETQYF. In nucleotides, the CDR3 is TGTGCCAGCAGTGTCCGGACAGGCCAAGAGACCCAGTACTTC. The complete variable domain, with remaining parts taken from reference TRBV9 and TRBJ2-5, reads DSGVTQTPKHLITATGQRVTLRCSPRSGDLSVYWYQQSLDQGLQFLIQYYNGEERAKGNILERFSAQQFPDLHSELNLSSLELGDSALYFCASSVRTGQETQYFGPGTRLLVL.